This T cell receptor (beta chain) was recorded in a study of cytomegalovirus exposure and HLA in healthy donors. The primer mix had 60 Vbeta and 13 Jbeta primers. TCRdb keeps only in-frame clones here, not all; method: immunoSEQ multiplex PCR. Of around 130,000 clones listed, around 81% are singletons. Trimming pared 5 bases from V and 8 bases from J, leaving 15 bases between. This CDR3 is built from 14 residues. CDR1 MNHEY and CDR2 SMNVEV come from the germline V gene (reference sequence). Each donor was nominally healthy when sampled (though unrecorded immune exposures were likely). This clone has more than one count but fewer than ten. Its matching antigen is unknown. The study, taken as a whole, reports: High sensitivity and specificity were reportedly achieved when the classifier diagnosed cytomegalovirus status. Sequencing likely caused a cluster of highly shared sequence variants. Common viral pathogens were later found to be apparently linked to several of the most significant clusters.

The sequence came from a man in his late teens or twenties in good health and CMV-seronegative. The chain couples TRBV27 to TRBJ2-2; D is possibly TRBD1 (6 bases). Sequencing used PBMCs. The CDR3 spells CASSLKQGSGELFF. The CDR3 DNA follows: TGTGCCAGCAGTCTCAAACAGGGTAGTGGGGAGCTGTTTTTT.